Listed below are T cell receptor beta chains from one sample, sequenced in a study of blood T cell repertoires in COVID-19. Sequencing used immunoSEQ multiplex PCR; TCRdb keeps in-frame clones, though not all of them. Of under 200,000 clones listed, around 90% are singletons. Sequencing was carried out using peripheral blood. These receptors originate from a man aged 55-75 years with active or convalescent COVID-19. Both conserved end residues are part of each CDR3. The D gene is left open where the match is weak. Not all rows give a size; the values are once, few, many and, for expanded clones, a class.

NA	TRBV27	TRBD1	13	TRBJ1-2	CASSLSRGHGYTF	TGTGCCAGCAGTTTATCCAGGGGGCATGGCTACACCTTC
NA	TRBV6-6	TRBD1	15	TRBJ1-5	CASSYGTVRNQPQHF	TGTGCCAGCAGTTACGGGACAGTGAGGAATCAGCCCCAGCATTTT
NA	TRBV11-2	TRBD2	16	TRBJ2-7	CASSLGTSGAYYEQYF	TGTGCCAGCAGCTTAGGCACTAGCGGGGCATACTACGAGCAGTACTTC
NA	TRBV6-5	NA	16	TRBJ2-6	CASSYSSDSGANVLTF	TGTGCCAGCAGTTACTCGAGCGACTCTGGGGCCAACGTCCTGACTTTC
NA	TRBV28	NA	14	TRBJ2-3	CASSLGRDTDTQYF	TGTGCCAGCAGTTTGGGCAGGGACACAGATACGCAGTATTTT
NA	TRBV19	NA	18	TRBJ2-1	CASSIDGPALSSYNEQFF	TGTGCCAGTAGTATAGATGGGCCGGCCTTAAGCTCCTACAATGAGCAGTTCTTC
NA	TRBV6-2/TRBV6-3	NA	14	TRBJ2-7	CASTPNGPSYEQYF	TGTGCCAGCACCCCTAACGGTCCCTCCTACGAGCAGTACTTC
NA	TRBV6-5	TRBD1	16	TRBJ1-5	CASSLQQGDSNQPQHF	TGTGCCAGCAGTTTACAACAGGGGGATAGCAATCAGCCCCAGCATTTT
NA	TRBV5-6	TRBD2	13	TRBJ2-4	CASFSGLGNIQYF	TGTGCCAGCTTTTCGGGACTAGGAAACATTCAGTACTTC
NA	TRBV27	NA	12	TRBJ1-2	CASAGTNYGYTF	TGTGCCAGCGCCGGGACAAACTATGGCTACACCTTC
NA	TRBV29-1	NA	11	TRBJ2-1	CSVDDNRVEFF	TGCAGCGTTGACGATAACAGGGTGGAGTTCTTC
NA	TRBV3-1/TRBV3-2	TRBD2	19	TRBJ2-5	CASSQGTSGGSRLRETQYF	TGTGCCAGCAGCCAAGGGACTAGCGGGGGCTCCAGGTTGAGAGAGACCCAGTACTTC
NA	TRBV18	NA	15	TRBJ1-3	CASSPSGGSGNTIYF	TGTGCCAGCTCACCTTCGGGAGGCTCTGGAAACACCATATATTTT
NA	TRBV5-1	NA	14	TRBJ2-5	CASSLGTGQETQYF	TGCGCCAGCAGCTTGGGTACGGGGCAAGAGACCCAGTACTTC
once	TRBV5-6	NA	16	TRBJ1-1	CASSPEGGRMNTEAFF	TGTGCCAGCAGCCCCGAGGGGGGGCGAATGAACACTGAAGCTTTCTTT
NA	TRBV6-5	TRBD1	15	TRBJ2-5	CASRPGTGGQETQYF	TGTGCCAGCAGACCCGGGACAGGGGGCCAGGAGACCCAGTACTTC
NA	TRBV2	TRBD1	16	TRBJ2-1	CASEAPPGQGANEQFF	TGTGCCAGTGAGGCCCCTCCGGGACAGGGAGCAAATGAGCAGTTCTTC
NA	TRBV19	NA	16	TRBJ2-6	CASSQYQESGANVLTF	TGTGCCAGTAGTCAGTATCAAGAATCAGGGGCCAACGTCCTGACTTTC
NA	TRBV24-1	NA	15	TRBJ1-3	CATSDPGETGNTIYF	TGTGCCACCAGTGATCCAGGGGAAACTGGAAACACCATATATTTT
NA	TRBV6-1	TRBD1	16	TRBJ1-2	CASSDGMNRGNYGYTF	TGTGCCAGCAGTGACGGGATGAACAGGGGCAACTATGGCTACACCTTC
NA	TRBV6-5	TRBD1	14	TRBJ1-1	CASSQDRGGTEAFF	TGTGCCAGCAGCCAGGACAGGGGGGGGACTGAAGCTTTCTTT
NA	TRBV7-3	TRBD2	16	TRBJ2-1	CASSLFVSGGAGEQFF	TGTGCCAGCAGCTTATTTGTGAGCGGGGGGGCTGGAGAGCAGTTCTTC
many	TRBV2	TRBD1	18	TRBJ1-6	CASTASPRTAGGNSPLHF	TGTGCCAGCACCGCCTCCCCTCGAACGGCAGGGGGAAATTCACCCCTCCACTTT
NA	TRBV7-3	NA	14	TRBJ2-2	CASSLEANTGELFF	TGTGCCAGCAGCTTGGAGGCCAACACCGGGGAGCTGTTTTTT
NA	TRBV5-6	TRBD1	13	TRBJ1-2	CASSFGQGWGYTF	TGTGCCAGCAGCTTCGGACAGGGCTGGGGCTACACCTTC
NA	TRBV6-1	NA	14	TRBJ1-6	CASSEVRGNSPLHF	TGTGCCAGCAGTGAAGTCAGGGGTAATTCACCCCTCCACTTT
NA	TRBV5-4	TRBD1	17	TRBJ1-1	CASSNPNRGVLDTEAFF	TGTGCCAGCAGCAATCCTAACAGGGGTGTATTGGACACTGAAGCTTTCTTT
NA	TRBV6-7	TRBD1	17	TRBJ2-7	CASSLTSGQGPRDEQYF	TGTGCCAGCAGTCTTACCTCGGGACAGGGGCCTCGGGACGAGCAGTACTTC
NA	TRBV7-6	TRBD1	16	TRBJ2-7	CASSLAGTEKPYEQYF	TGTGCCAGCAGCTTGGCCGGGACAGAAAAGCCCTACGAGCAGTACTTC
NA	TRBV4-1	NA	14	TRBJ2-7	CASSQVAGLYEQYF	TGCGCCAGCAGCCAAGTCGCAGGGCTCTACGAGCAGTACTTC
few	TRBV12-3/TRBV12-4	NA	13	TRBJ2-5	CASSRQAQETQYF	TGTGCCAGCAGTAGACAGGCCCAAGAGACCCAGTACTTC
few	TRBV7-9	TRBD1	14	TRBJ1-1	CASSGQGAGTEAFF	TGTGCCAGCAGCGGACAGGGGGCAGGGACTGAAGCTTTCTTT
NA	TRBV7-9	NA	14	TRBJ1-6	CASSFSGAGSPLHF	TGTGCCAGCAGCTTTTCAGGGGCAGGGTCACCCCTCCACTTT
NA	TRBV25-1	NA	14	TRBJ1-2	CASSELGESYGYTF	TGTGCCAGCAGTGAATTAGGGGAAAGCTATGGCTACACCTTC
NA	TRBV21-1	NA	14	TRBJ1-5	CASSWYRGPWPQHF	TGTGCCAGCAGCTGGTACAGGGGCCCCTGGCCCCAGCATTTT
NA	TRBV3-1/TRBV3-2	NA	11	TRBJ1-2	CASSTLTGLTF	TGTGCCAGCAGCACACTAACAGGGTTGACCTTC
NA	TRBV3-1/TRBV3-2	NA	15	TRBJ1-3	CASSQDLRPGNTIYF	TGTGCCAGCAGCCAAGATTTGAGGCCGGGAAACACCATATATTTT
NA	TRBV7-9	TRBD1	14	TRBJ2-2	CAIDRGANTGELFF	TGTGCCATAGACAGGGGCGCGAACACCGGGGAGCTGTTTTTT
NA	TRBV6-5	NA	13	TRBJ1-1	CASRVGLDAEAFF	TGTGCCAGCAGAGTTGGACTCGACGCTGAAGCTTTCTTT
NA	TRBV18	TRBD1	15	TRBJ1-5	CASSPGTGGSQPQHF	TGTGCCAGCTCACCCGGGACAGGGGGTAGTCAGCCCCAGCATTTT
NA	TRBV5-4	NA	15	TRBJ1-4	CASSLAGGTNEKLFF	TGTGCCAGCAGCTTGGCCGGAGGGACTAATGAAAAACTGTTTTTT
NA	TRBV5-5	NA	16	TRBJ1-5	CASSPRGTRGDQPQHF	TGTGCCAGCAGCCCGAGAGGGACGCGGGGGGACCAGCCCCAGCATTTT
once	TRBV18	TRBD1	15	TRBJ1-5	CASSPGTDSNQPQHF	TGTGCCAGCTCACCCGGGACAGACAGCAATCAGCCCCAGCATTTT
NA	TRBV6-5	NA	14	TRBJ1-2	CASGHRGMYSGYTF	TGTGCCAGCGGCCACCGGGGGATGTATTCAGGCTACACCTTC
NA	TRBV19	NA	17	TRBJ2-2	CASSPPPGRGRTGELFF	TGTGCCAGTAGTCCTCCCCCCGGGAGGGGGCGGACCGGGGAGCTGTTTTTT
NA	TRBV6-4	NA	15	TRBJ2-1	CASSDSQGLHNEQFF	TGTGCCAGCAGTGACTCCCAGGGTCTGCACAATGAGCAGTTCTTC
NA	TRBV6-4	TRBD1	20	TRBJ1-5	CASTLSRDRQTFYSNQPQHF	TGTGCCAGCACCTTAAGCCGGGACAGACAGACTTTTTATAGCAATCAGCCCCAGCATTTT
NA	TRBV5-4	TRBD1	14	TRBJ1-2	CASSLEAGGNGYTF	TGTGCCAGCAGCTTGGAGGCAGGGGGAAATGGCTACACCTTC
NA	TRBV30	TRBD1	13	TRBJ1-5	CAWSHRGNQPQHF	TGTGCCTGGAGCCACAGGGGAAATCAGCCCCAGCATTTT
once	TRBV4-2	TRBD1	13	TRBJ1-2	CASSQGTVGGYTF	TGTGCCAGCAGCCAGGGGACAGTCGGTGGCTACACCTTC
NA	TRBV5-1	TRBD1	16	TRBJ2-5	CASSGGDREPQETQYF	TGCGCCAGCAGCGGTGGGGACAGAGAACCTCAAGAGACCCAGTACTTC
NA	TRBV2	NA	15	TRBJ1-3	CASSEESGYGNTIYF	TGTGCCAGCAGTGAAGAATCGGGGTATGGAAACACCATATATTTT